The 24 T cell receptor beta chains below all came from one sample that was sequenced in a study of beta chain features in type 1 diabetes. Since all of the isolated RNA was reverse transcribed, expressed TCRB transcripts were what got sequenced. Clones were sequenced by immunoSEQ multiplex PCR, and TCRdb holds only the in-frame ones, with some missing. This sample has around 250,000 clones; 27% occur once, and the top ten carry roughly 4.1%. The sequencing input was central memory CD4+ T cells from blood. Receptors originate from a man aged 25 to 45 in good health.

The chain has TRBV7-2 and TRBJ2-3; D unresolved. Trimming removed 3 bases from V and 4 bases from J, with 8 bases in between. Germline assignment: CDR1 SGHTA and CDR2 FQGNSA. The CDR3 is made up of 13 amino acids. The CDR3 DNA sequence: TGTGCCAGCAGCTTCGCGCCGGCAGATACGCAGTATTTT. Its translation: CASSFAPADTQYF.

This clone was seen more than once but under ten times. The chain links TRBV28 to TRBJ2-1, with D perhaps TRBD2 (6 bases). The CDR3 spans 13 residues. Trimming took off 11 bases at V and 5 bases at J, with 16 bases between the two ends. The germline V gene has CDR1 MDHEN and CDR2 SYDVKM. The CDR3 spells CAVSGTPNNEQFF. Here the CDR3 DNA reads TGTGCCGTATCCGGGACTCCCAACAATGAGCAGTTCTTC. The whole variable domain, filled in from reference TRBV28 and TRBJ2-1, reads DVKVTQSSRYLVKRTGEKVFLECVQDMDHENMFWYRQDPGLGLRLIYFSYDVKMKEKGDIPEGYSVSREKKERFSLILESASTNQTSMYLCAVSGTPNNEQFFGPGTRLTVL.

The V gene is TRBV7-9, the J gene TRBJ1-5; 7 bases align to TRBD1. The J segment lost 2 bases and the V segment lost 5 bases, leaving 6 bases of the junction unmatched. CDR1 and CDR2 (germline): SEHNR, FQNEAQ (reference sequence). The CDR3 length is 15 residues. The CDR3 protein is CASSRGGTGNQPQHF. In DNA, the CDR3 is TGTGCCAGCAGCCGCGGCGGGACAGGCAATCAGCCCCAGCATTTT.

This clone turned up a few times. V and J are TRBV2 and TRBJ2-7; 10 bases are shared with TRBD1. Germline CDR1 reads SNHLY; CDR2 reads FYNNEI. The V segment lost 4 bases and the J segment 7 bases; nucleotides outside the gene matches: 4. CDR3 size: 13 residues. The CDR3 DNA sequence: TGTGCCAGCAGTGGACAGGGGGCGCGGGAGCAGTACTTC. Translated: CASSGQGAREQYF.

The genes are TRBV6-5 and TRBJ1-2; possibly TRBD1 for D (5 bases). CDR3 size: 13 residues. CDR1 and CDR2 (germline): MNHEY, SVGAGI. For the CDR3, the DNA is TGTTACACGGGGACGGGACCTTCCTATGGCTACACCTTC. It encodes CYTGTGPSYGYTF.

J is TRBJ2-1 and V is TRBV13; 8 nucleotides agree with TRBD1. CDR3 size: 12 residues. Germline values: CDR1 PRHDT, CDR2 FYEKMQ (reference sequence). The ends lost 4 bases at V and 10 bases at J; junction bases unmatched: 3. CDR3 residues: CASSSTGAEQFF. The CDR3 DNA follows: TGTGCCAGCAGCTCGACAGGGGCCGAGCAGTTCTTC.

The J gene is TRBJ2-1, the V gene TRBV6-6, with D unclear. The germline CDR1 and CDR2 sequences are MNHNY and SVGAGI (reference sequence). The CDR3 loop spans 11 amino acids. Trimming cost V 6 bases and J 9 bases, with 9 bases left between them. The CDR3 DNA is TGTGCCAGCAGCCCTAAGAGTGAGCAGTTCTTC. Translated, it gives CASSPKSEQFF.

The CDR3 coding sequence is TGTGCCAGCAGGGACAGGGGACGCTACGAGCAGTACTTC. It codes for CASRDRGRYEQYF. The V call is TRBV6-1, the J call TRBJ2-7, with 9 bases aligning to TRBD1. The germline V gene encodes CDR1 MNHNS and CDR2 SASEGT. The CDR3 consists of 13 residues. The V and J ends lost 6 bases and 3 bases, in that order; junction bases with no gene match: 3.

The chain is built from TRBV28 and TRBJ1-2, with 8 bases lining up with TRBD1. The CDR3 consists of 15 residues. V was clipped by 3 bases and J by 6 bases; unmatched bases: 9. CDR1 and CDR2 from the germline V gene are MDHEN and SYDVKM. This CDR3 is CASSFLDRVRDGYTF. CDR3 nucleotides: TGTGCCAGCAGTTTTCTGGACAGGGTTAGGGATGGCTACACCTTC.

This chain connects TRBV9 to TRBJ1-5; D call uncertain. Between the trimmed V and J ends, which lost 2 bases and 10 bases, there was a span of 16 bases. CDR1 and CDR2 (germline): SGDLS, YYNGEE. This CDR3 region has 14 residues. This CDR3 reads CASSVGTINHPQHF. CDR3 bases: TGTGCCAGCAGCGTGGGCACCATCAACCACCCCCAGCATTTT.

This clone was found a few times. The chain carries TRBV27 and TRBJ2-2; D is unclear. The CDR3 has 14 amino acids. Germline lookup yields CDR1 MNHEY and CDR2 SMNVEV (reference sequence). V lost 6 bases to trimming and J lost 1 base, with 9 bases between them. Written as DNA, the CDR3 is TGTGCCAGCAGCCTCCCTGGGAACACCGGGGAGCTGTTTTTT. Its protein product is CASSLPGNTGELFF.

The chain uses TRBV30 and TRBJ2-7; no reliable D call. This CDR3 is built from 12 residues. Deletions cut 4 bases from V and 7 bases from J, with 14 bases between. Germline V lookup: CDR1 GTSNPN, CDR2 SVGIG (reference sequence). As DNA, the CDR3 is TGTGCCTGGACCCCGGACCCAGAAGAGCAGTACTTC. This gives the protein CAWTPDPEEQYF. Variable domain in full (rest from reference TRBV30 and TRBJ2-7): SQTIHQWPATLVQPVGSPLSLECTVEGTSNPNLYWYRQAAGRGLQLLFYSVGIGQISSEVPQNLSASRPQDRQFILSSKKLLLSDSGFYLCAWTPDPEEQYFGPGTRLTVT.

The CDR3 reads CASSYWPLFEKLFF. CDR3 bases: TGTGCCAGCAGCTACTGGCCCCTTTTTGAAAAACTGTTTTTT. The rearrangement joins TRBV2 to TRBJ1-4; D not certain. CDR3 length: 14 residues. CDR1 is SNHLY and CDR2 is FYNNEI in the germline V gene. V was trimmed by 6 bases and J by 7 bases, leaving 15 bases between them.

This clone turned up a few times. The V gene is TRBV23-1, the J gene TRBJ1-4, with D hard to call. TRBV23-1 is recorded as an ORF, its role being uncertain. The CDR3 runs to 13 residues. V was clipped by 3 bases and J by 8 bases, with 10 bases between them. The CDR3 is CASSQGDEEKLFF. The CDR3 DNA follows: TGCGCCAGCAGTCAGGGCGACGAGGAAAAACTGTTTTTT.

The chain recombines TRBV7-2 with TRBJ2-7, with TRBD2 matching 7 bases. J was trimmed by 2 bases and V by 1 base; bases with no gene match: 8. The CDR3 has 16 residues. Germline V gene data show CDR1 as SGHTA and CDR2 as FQGNSA. The CDR3 DNA sequence: TGTGCCAGCAGCTTAGTGGGAGCGGGAAATACCTACGAGCAGTACTTC. Its protein product is CASSLVGAGNTYEQYF.

There are many counts of this clone. J is TRBJ2-2 and V is TRBV7-9; 11 nucleotides match TRBD1. There are 15 residues in the CDR3. In germline, CDR1 is SEHNR, CDR2 FQNEAQ (reference sequence). J gave up 4 bases and V 7 bases, and 5 bases lay outside the gene matches. The CDR3 here is CASTSDRGPTGELFF. The CDR3, as DNA: TGTGCCAGCACCTCGGACAGGGGGCCCACCGGGGAGCTGTTTTTT.

This clone was counted a few times. The rearrangement joins TRBV15 to TRBJ2-3, with D hard to call. V was clipped by 1 base and J by 6 bases, with 5 bases between them. From germline, CDR1 is LNHNV and CDR2 YYDKDF (reference sequence). This CDR3 spans 12 amino acids. The CDR3 DNA is TGTGCCACCAGCAGAGGAACTGATACGCAGTATTTT. Translation gives CATSRGTDTQYF.

The genes are TRBV5-4 and TRBJ1-2; 7 bases map to TRBD1. After removal of 5 bases from V and 4 bases from J, the junction contained 11 bases not matched to a gene. The CDR3 length is 15 residues. Germline V gene data show CDR1 as SGHNT and CDR2 as YYREEE (reference sequence). In DNA, the CDR3 is TGTGCCAGCAGTGAGGGGGCTTCGAGAGGCTATGGCTACACCTTC. Translation gives CASSEGASRGYGYTF.

The chain couples TRBV30 to TRBJ1-2, with a tentative D call TRBD1 (6 bases). Trimming removed 2 bases from V and 5 bases from J, with 12 bases in between. Germline assignment: CDR1 GTSNPN and CDR2 SVGIG (reference sequence). CDR3 length: 13 amino acids. The CDR3: CAWSPQGRYGYTF. CDR3 nucleotides: TGTGCCTGGAGTCCGCAGGGGAGATATGGCTACACCTTC.

This clone was counted between two and nine times. This chain links TRBV9 with TRBJ2-1, with D perhaps TRBD1 or TRBD2 (5 bases each). The germline CDR1 and CDR2 sequences are SGDLS and YYNGEE. This CDR3 contains 15 residues. V was shortened by 0 bases and J by 2 bases, with 9 bases between the two germline ends. CDR3 sequence reads: CASSVVGVPYNEQFF. For the CDR3, the DNA is TGTGCCAGCAGCGTAGTGGGGGTCCCCTACAATGAGCAGTTCTTC.

This chain links TRBV2 with TRBJ2-7; possible D gene TRBD1, 5 bases. The CDR3 is 13 amino acids. Between the trimmed V and J ends, which lost 7 bases and 3 bases, there was a span of 13 bases. The germline V gene has CDR1 SNHLY and CDR2 FYNNEI. This CDR3 reads CASKGDRLYEQYF. CDR3 sequence (DNA): TGTGCCAGCAAAGGGGATAGGCTCTACGAGCAGTACTTC.

The V call is TRBV27, the J call TRBJ1-5, with 7 bases aligning to TRBD1. This CDR3 has 16 amino acids. V shed 6 bases and J 4 bases; nucleotides not matched to a gene: 12. Germline values: CDR1 MNHEY, CDR2 SMNVEV (reference sequence). The chain's CDR3 is CASRSLTGTLNQPQHF. CDR3 in DNA: TGTGCCAGCAGGTCCTTGACAGGGACTCTAAATCAGCCCCAGCATTTT.

This clone was counted between two and nine times. V is TRBV10-3 and J is TRBJ2-1; TRBD2 is a possible D gene (6 bases). The CDR3 has 13 residues. V gave up 2 bases and J gave up 8 bases, with 10 bases separating them. The germline V gene encodes CDR1 ENHRY and CDR2 SYGVKD. The CDR3 sequence is CAISETREDEQFF. The CDR3 DNA reads TGTGCCATCAGTGAGACGAGGGAGGATGAGCAGTTCTTC.

The chain joins TRBV5-1 to TRBJ2-7; D unresolved. CDR1 and CDR2 (germline): SGHRS, YFSETQ. Trimming pared 0 bases from V and 0 bases from J, leaving 7 bases between. This CDR3 spans 14 amino acids. CDR3 coding DNA: TGCGCCAGCAGCTTGGTGTCGAACTCCTACGAGCAGTACTTC. Translated: CASSLVSNSYEQYF.